This paragraph covers one T cell receptor (beta chain) sequence. No antigen is known for it. RNA transcripts gave rise to amplified TCR beta CDR3 regions. Initially, a first-round RT-PCR of the TCR CDR3 employed the HTBI primer set. TCRdb re-derived calls from the multiplex PCR reads in MiXCR, one entry per CDR3 protein. The sample has some 400,000 distinct CDR3 sequences, approximately 15% seen once. Patients counted as stable if ophthalmopathy did not develop within 18 months. In making diagnoses, clinical symptoms, serum thyroxine and TRAb, thyroid ultrasound and orbital computed tomography were all used. These data belong to a study of T cells in Graves' hyperthyroidism and ophthalmopathy. Overall study results and limits: Also found in blood were most expanded thyroid clonotypes above 0.001. Onset of ophthalmopathy came a median approximately 6.8 months after the model predicted it.

In germline, CDR1 is DFQATT, CDR2 SNEGSKA (reference sequence). The CDR3 has 15 amino acids. V gave up 3 bases and J gave up 8 bases; unmatched junction bases: 12. The receptor's source is a woman in her fifties or sixties with Graves' hyperthyroidism. The sequencing input was blood. The V and J genes are TRBV20-1 and TRBJ1-2, with 10 bases matching TRBD1. The CDR3 nucleotides read TGCAGTGCTAGTGGCCCTCCTTGGGACAGGGGCGGCTACACCTTC. This codes for CSASGPPWDRGGYTF.